In its sample, the clone carrying this TCR beta chain was seen a few times. Its matching antigen is unknown. These data belong to a study of identical twins. General study results and limits: Model-predicted out-of-frame TCR alpha sharing fell below observed values in monozygotic twins.

The CDR3 is made up of 16 amino acids. V lost 0 bases and J lost 3; bases outside the gene matches: 6. Germline loops: CDR1 SGHRS, CDR2 YFSETQ. TCRdb redid the calling of the 5' RACE reads with MiXCR, one entry per CDR3 protein. The sample includes more than 1.5 million distinct CDR3 sequences, under 35% of them seen just once. This chain uses TRBV5-1 with TRBJ2-7; the match to TRBD2 covers 10 bases. This TCR was recovered from a newborn girl in good health. Source material: cord blood. The CDR3 reads CASSLGSSGSFYEQYF. For the CDR3, the DNA is TGCGCCAGCAGCTTGGGATCTAGCGGGAGTTTCTACGAGCAGTACTTC.